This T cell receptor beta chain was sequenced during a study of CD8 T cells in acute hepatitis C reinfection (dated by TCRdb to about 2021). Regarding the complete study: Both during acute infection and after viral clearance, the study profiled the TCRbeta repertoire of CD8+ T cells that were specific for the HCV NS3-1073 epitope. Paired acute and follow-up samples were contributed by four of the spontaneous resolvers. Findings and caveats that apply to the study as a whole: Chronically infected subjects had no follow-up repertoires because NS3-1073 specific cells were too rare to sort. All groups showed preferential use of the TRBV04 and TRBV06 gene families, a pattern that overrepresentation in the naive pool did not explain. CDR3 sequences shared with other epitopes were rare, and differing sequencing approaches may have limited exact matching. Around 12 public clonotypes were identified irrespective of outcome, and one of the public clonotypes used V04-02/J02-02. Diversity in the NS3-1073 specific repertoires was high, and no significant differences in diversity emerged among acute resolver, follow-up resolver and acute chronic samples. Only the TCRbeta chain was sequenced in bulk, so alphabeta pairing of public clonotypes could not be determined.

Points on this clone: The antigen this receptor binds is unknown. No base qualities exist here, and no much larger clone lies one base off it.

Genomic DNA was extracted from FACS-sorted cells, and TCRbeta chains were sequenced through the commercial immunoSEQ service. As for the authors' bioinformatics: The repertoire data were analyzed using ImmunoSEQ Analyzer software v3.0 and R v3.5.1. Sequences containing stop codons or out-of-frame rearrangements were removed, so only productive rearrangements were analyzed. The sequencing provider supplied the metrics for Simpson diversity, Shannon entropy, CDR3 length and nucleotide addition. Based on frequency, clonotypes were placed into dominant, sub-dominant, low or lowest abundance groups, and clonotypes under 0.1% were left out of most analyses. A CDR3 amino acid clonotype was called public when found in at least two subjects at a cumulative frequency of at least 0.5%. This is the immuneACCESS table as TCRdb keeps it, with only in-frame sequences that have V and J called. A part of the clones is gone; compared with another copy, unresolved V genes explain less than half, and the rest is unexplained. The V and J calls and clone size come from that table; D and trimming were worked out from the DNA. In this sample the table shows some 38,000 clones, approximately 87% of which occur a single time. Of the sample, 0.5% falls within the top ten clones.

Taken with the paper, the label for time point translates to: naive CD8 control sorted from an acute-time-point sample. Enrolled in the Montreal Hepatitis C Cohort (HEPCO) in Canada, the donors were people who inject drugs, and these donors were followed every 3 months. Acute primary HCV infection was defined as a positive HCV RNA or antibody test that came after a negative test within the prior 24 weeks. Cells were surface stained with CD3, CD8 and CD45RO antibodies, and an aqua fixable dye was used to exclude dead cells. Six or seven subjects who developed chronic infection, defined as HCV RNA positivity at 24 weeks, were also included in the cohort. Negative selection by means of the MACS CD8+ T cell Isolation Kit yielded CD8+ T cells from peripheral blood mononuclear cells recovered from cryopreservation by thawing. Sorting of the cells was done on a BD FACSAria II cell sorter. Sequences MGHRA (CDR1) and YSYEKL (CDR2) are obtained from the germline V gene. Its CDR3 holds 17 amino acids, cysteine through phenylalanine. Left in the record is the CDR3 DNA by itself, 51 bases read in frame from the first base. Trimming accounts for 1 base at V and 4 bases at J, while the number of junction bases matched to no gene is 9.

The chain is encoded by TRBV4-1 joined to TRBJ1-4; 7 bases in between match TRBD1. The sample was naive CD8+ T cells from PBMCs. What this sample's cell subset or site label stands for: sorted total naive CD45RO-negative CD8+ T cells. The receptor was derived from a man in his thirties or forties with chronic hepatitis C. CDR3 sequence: CASSQVTTGVDNEKLFF. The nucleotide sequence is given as TGCGCCAGCAGCCAAGTCACTACAGGGGTGGATAATGAAAAACTGTTTTTT.